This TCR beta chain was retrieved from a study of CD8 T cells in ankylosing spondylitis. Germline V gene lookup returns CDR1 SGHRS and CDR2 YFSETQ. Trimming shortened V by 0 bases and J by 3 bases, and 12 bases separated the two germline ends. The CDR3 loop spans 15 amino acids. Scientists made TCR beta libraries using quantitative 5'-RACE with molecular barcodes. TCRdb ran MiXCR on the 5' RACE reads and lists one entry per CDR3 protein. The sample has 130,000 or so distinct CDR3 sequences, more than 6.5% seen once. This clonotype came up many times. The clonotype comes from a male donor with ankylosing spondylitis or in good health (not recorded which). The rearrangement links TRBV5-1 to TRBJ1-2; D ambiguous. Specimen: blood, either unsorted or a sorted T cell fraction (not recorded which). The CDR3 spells CASSLASGYDYGYTF. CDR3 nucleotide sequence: TGCGCCAGCAGCTTGGCATCAGGTTACGACTATGGCTACACCTTC.